These T cell receptor beta chains were read from a single sample in a study of shared clonotypes between healthy human individuals. Repertoires were generated with immunoSEQ multiplex PCR, while TCRdb's copy carries only in-frame clones and drops some. The repertoire holds about 1.1 million clones, with approximately 80% as singletons. Sequenced input: memory CD4+ T cells from PBMCs. These receptors all come from a young man in good health. Some clones in this sample may be carry-over from other donors' samples. The CDR3 runs from the conserved cysteine through the conserved F or W. A D gene is named only where the DNA matches it firmly.

d_call	v_call	j_call	cdr3_aa
TRBD1	TRBV5-5	TRBJ2-7	CASRIQGRSGEQYF
NA	TRBV11-2	TRBJ2-1	CASRSPTGSWEQFF
NA	TRBV27	TRBJ2-7	CASSPNAPVYEQYF
TRBD2	TRBV6-1	TRBJ2-1	CASSGRLAGTYNEQFF
TRBD2	TRBV14	TRBJ2-1	CASSLVAGGPGEQFF
NA	TRBV2	TRBJ2-4	CASIYSVGQYF
NA	TRBV5-1	TRBJ2-5	CASSLIANQETQYF
NA	TRBV6-1	TRBJ2-7	CASSEAAGEQYF
TRBD1	TRBV27	TRBJ1-2	CASSALRQGSGGYTF
NA	TRBV6-5	TRBJ1-2	CASSNRYGGYTF
NA	TRBV5-1	TRBJ1-2	CASSLGSLPNYGYTF
NA	TRBV7-3	TRBJ2-6	CASSLQGPAVSGANVLTF
NA	TRBV28	TRBJ2-2	CASSSPVGRTGELFF
NA	TRBV25-1	TRBJ2-2	CASKGRLGAAGELFF
TRBD1	TRBV28	TRBJ2-6	CASSLTGARTGANVLTF
NA	TRBV18	TRBJ1-2	CASSPNIEAENGYTF
TRBD2	TRBV5-3	TRBJ2-7	CARSSGTSGRAVPYEQYF
NA	TRBV5-1	TRBJ2-5	CASSLVGRRETQYF
NA	TRBV15	TRBJ1-4	CATSREGGNNEKLFF
NA	TRBV18	TRBJ2-5	CASSPTIGSQETQYF
NA	TRBV29-1	TRBJ2-3	CSVEWGAADTQYF
NA	TRBV29-1	TRBJ1-4	CSVGGGEKLFF
TRBD2	TRBV4-2	TRBJ2-2	CASSQVGGRPGTGELFF
TRBD2	TRBV5-1	TRBJ2-7	CASSPRERSYEQYF
NA	TRBV21-1	TRBJ2-7	CASRKPPYEQYF
NA	TRBV7-8	TRBJ1-5	CASSSGRNSNQPQHF
NA	TRBV7-2	TRBJ1-1	CASSPRRGDTEAFF
NA	TRBV28	TRBJ1-5	CASSLLFQPGHF
NA	TRBV4-1	TRBJ1-5	CASSQGDVQPQHF
NA	TRBV5-5	TRBJ2-1	CASSLLGINNEQFF
NA	TRBV18	TRBJ2-5	CASSPVETQYF
NA	TRBV28	TRBJ2-7	CASSGLGNVPGQYF
NA	TRBV6-1	TRBJ1-2	CASSEGNRPGWGYTF
NA	TRBV9	TRBJ2-3	CASSVEGGTDTQYF
NA	TRBV7-8	TRBJ2-7	CASSLERFGEQYF
NA	TRBV29-1	TRBJ2-3	CSVEVDPDTQYF
NA	TRBV7-2	TRBJ2-7	CASSPTLYSVEQYF
TRBD2	TRBV28	TRBJ2-1	CASDSGGTDLFF
NA	TRBV2	TRBJ2-3	CASFGEFPDTQYF
NA	TRBV5-1	TRBJ2-5	CASSFSSGPEETQYF
TRBD2	TRBV6-1	TRBJ2-1	CASSGRLAASYNEQFF
NA	TRBV15	TRBJ2-3	CATRTGGTDTQYF
TRBD1	TRBV5-1	TRBJ1-2	CASSLGTGGIYYTF
TRBD1	TRBV6-6	TRBJ1-3	CATSTGVSGNTIYF
NA	TRBV6-1	TRBJ1-5	CASSASNQPQHF
NA	TRBV7-3	TRBJ2-3	CASSITGTDTQYF
TRBD2	TRBV19	TRBJ2-3	CASGDSGRAGGDTQYF
NA	TRBV20-1	TRBJ2-1	CSADRRPEQFF
NA	TRBV28	TRBJ1-1	CASSSPQGFEAFF
NA	TRBV30	TRBJ2-5	CAWSVWGGRGETQYF
NA	TRBV7-8	TRBJ2-1	CASSSTRDNEQFF
NA	TRBV20-1	TRBJ2-5	CSARVRGAQYF
NA	TRBV29-1	TRBJ1-2	CSVEDALMYGYTF
NA	TRBV28	TRBJ1-5	CASRPRGEGNQPQHF
NA	TRBV2	TRBJ2-1	CASSSTRALQGEQFF
NA	TRBV7-2	TRBJ1-1	CASSFTQSGFTEAFF
NA	TRBV2	TRBJ1-2	CASSGERYGYTF
NA	TRBV4-2	TRBJ2-3	CASSRLSRDGDTQYF
NA	TRBV7-2	TRBJ2-7	CASSPESLYEQYF